These 19 T cell receptor beta chains came from one sample sequenced in a study of OX40 agonist ivuxolimab in advanced cancers. The repertoire was sequenced with immunoSEQ multiplex PCR; TCRdb's copy has only in-frame clones and lacks some. Among roughly 65,000 clones, around four fifths were seen once, and the ten largest hold about 3.7%. This sample comprised CD4+ or CD8+ T cells sorted from blood, obtained in a trial of the OX40 agonist ivuxolimab. The receptors shown here come from an adult with an advanced solid tumor such as melanoma, head and neck, liver or kidney cancer.

The chain uses TRBV19 and TRBJ1-2; D may be TRBD1 (5 bases). The CDR3 loop spans 17 amino acids. The V gene lost 7 bases and the J gene lost 10 bases, with 31 bases spanning the gap. Per germline, CDR1 LNHDA and CDR2 SQIVND (reference sequence). The DNA for the CDR3 is TGTGCCAGTATCCAGATCCAGGGTAGCAGTATTTGGGCCGACTACACCTTC. Amino acids: CASIQIQGSSIWADYTF.

The chain combines TRBV5-5 with TRBJ2-7; TRBD1 might be the D (5 bases). This CDR3 has 15 residues. Germline CDR1 reads SGHKS; CDR2 reads YYEKEE (reference sequence). Trimming took 0 bases from V and 3 from J, leaving 13 bases between them. CDR3 in amino acids: CASSLDWTRSYEQYF. In DNA form, the CDR3 reads TGTGCCAGCAGCTTGGATTGGACAAGGAGCTACGAGCAGTACTTC.

The chain combines TRBV27 with TRBJ2-3; TRBD1 matches at 10 bases. In germline, CDR1 is MNHEY, CDR2 SMNVEV (reference sequence). V lost 4 bases, J lost 3 bases, and 7 bases stayed unmatched. This CDR3 contains 16 residues. CDR3: CASSSVRQGATDTQYF. The CDR3 DNA is TGTGCCAGCAGTTCCGTTCGACAGGGGGCTACAGATACGCAGTATTTT.

This clone was seen a few times. The chain uses TRBV19 and TRBJ2-2; D gene unclear. Germline lookup yields CDR1 LNHDA and CDR2 SQIVND (reference sequence). The length of the CDR3 is 17 residues. Trimming pared 3 bases from V and 0 bases from J, leaving 14 bases between. The CDR3 nucleotides are TGTGCCAGTAGTATCGTAGTCCGGCGGACGAACACCGGGGAGCTGTTTTTT. The encoded protein is CASSIVVRRTNTGELFF. The complete variable domain, with remaining parts taken from reference TRBV19 and TRBJ2-2, reads DGGITQSPKYLFRKEGQNVTLSCEQNLNHDAMYWYRQDPGQGLRLIYYSQIVNDFQKGDIAEGYSVSREKKESFPLTVTSAQKNPTAFYLCASSIVVRRTNTGELFFGEGSRLTVL.

The rearrangement links TRBV7-4 to TRBJ2-7; TRBD2 matches 9 bases. Germline V gene sequence: CDR1 SGHVT, CDR2 SQSDAQ. This CDR3 is built from 14 residues. Germline trimming cut 5 bases from V and 2 bases from J; bases unmatched to any gene: 4. The CDR3 is CASSREREAYEQYF. CDR3 bases: TGTGCCAGCAGCCGTGAGCGGGAGGCCTACGAGCAGTACTTC. The variable domain in full, completed from reference TRBV7-4 and TRBJ2-7, reads GAGVSQSPRYKVAKRGRDVALRCDSISGHVTLYWYRQTLGQGSEVLTYSQSDAQRDKSGRPSGRFSAERPERSVSTLKIQRTEQGDSAVYLCASSREREAYEQYFGPGTRLTVT.

This clone appeared once. In DNA, the CDR3 is TGTGCCAGCAGCCCGTTGTGGGGCTACGAGCAGTACTTC. Amino acid sequence: CASSPLWGYEQYF. The chain is built from TRBV11-3 and TRBJ2-7; no clear D. Per the germline V gene, CDR1 is SGHNT and CDR2 is YENEEA. The V end lost 5 bases, the J end lost 3 bases, and 11 bases lay between the germline ends. The CDR3 sequence is 13 residues long.

In its sample, this clone was seen a few times. V gene TRBV28 combines with J gene TRBJ2-7, with D hard to call. From germline, CDR1 is MDHEN and CDR2 SYDVKM. This CDR3 is built from 18 residues. Trimming took 3 bases from V and 3 from J, leaving 24 bases between them. The CDR3 DNA reads TGTGCCAGCAGTTTCCGCCCCATGGACGCTAATTTTGACTACGAGCAGTACTTC. Encoded protein: CASSFRPMDANFDYEQYF. Full variable domain (rest looked up from reference TRBV28 and TRBJ2-7): DVKVTQSSRYLVKRTGEKVFLECVQDMDHENMFWYRQDPGLGLRLIYFSYDVKMKEKGDIPEGYSVSREKKERFSLILESASTNQTSMYLCASSFRPMDANFDYEQYFGPGTRLTVT.

The CDR3 region is CASSLARETQYF. CDR3 in DNA: TGTGCCAGCAGCTTAGCCCGAGAGACCCAGTACTTC. This sequence joins TRBV7-8 and TRBJ2-5; unclear D gene. The CDR3 has 12 amino acids. Germline-derived CDR1 and CDR2 are SGHVS and FQNEAQ. The V end lost 0 bases, the J end lost 4 bases, and 3 bases lay between the germline ends.

The rearrangement uses TRBV5-1 and TRBJ1-1; D is possibly TRBD1 (5 bases). The CDR3 totals 14 residues. Looked up from germline, CDR1 is SGHRS and CDR2 is YFSETQ. V lost 6 bases, J lost 0 bases, and 12 bases lay in between. The CDR3 region has the DNA TGCGCCAGCATTAGAGACAGCCTGAACACTGAAGCTTTCTTT. Translation: CASIRDSLNTEAFF.

This chain connects TRBV18 to TRBJ1-4; D is unclear. The CDR3 length is 13 residues. V lost 6 bases and J 4 bases, leaving 9 bases between the germline ends. From germline, CDR1 is KGHSH and CDR2 LQKENI. In DNA, the CDR3 is TGTGCCAGCTCCGTTATGATTAATGAAAAACTGTTTTTT. It specifies CASSVMINEKLFF. The full variable domain, with the rest looked up from reference TRBV18 and TRBJ1-4, is NAGVMQNPRHLVRRRGQEARLRCSPMKGHSHVYWYRQLPEEGLKFMVYLQKENIIDESGMPKERFSAEFPKEGPSILRIQQVVRGDSAAYFCASSVMINEKLFFGSGTQLSVL.

The rearrangement joins TRBV5-5 to TRBJ2-5; 12 nucleotides agree with TRBD2. The V gene end was trimmed by 4 bases and the J gene end by 6 bases; junction bases not matched to a gene: 7. CDR3 length: 15 residues. Germline V gene lookup returns CDR1 SGHKS and CDR2 YYEKEE (reference sequence). The CDR3, as DNA: TGTGCCAGCAGCCTCCGGACTAGCGGGACCCAGACCCAGTACTTC. It is translated as CASSLRTSGTQTQYF.

The rearrangement links TRBV28 to TRBJ2-2; D ambiguous. CDR1 is MDHEN and CDR2 is SYDVKM in the germline V gene. V dropped 2 bases and J dropped 6 bases, with 10 bases sitting between them. This CDR3 has 14 residues. The CDR3 protein is CASSLVLIPGELFF. In DNA form, the CDR3 reads TGTGCCAGCAGTTTAGTTCTCATCCCCGGGGAGCTGTTTTTT. Full variable domain (remainder filled in from reference TRBV28 and TRBJ2-2): DVKVTQSSRYLVKRTGEKVFLECVQDMDHENMFWYRQDPGLGLRLIYFSYDVKMKEKGDIPEGYSVSREKKERFSLILESASTNQTSMYLCASSLVLIPGELFFGEGSRLTVL.

The chain recombines TRBV7-9 with TRBJ1-1, with D unresolved. Per germline, CDR1 SEHNR and CDR2 FQNEAQ (reference sequence). This CDR3 comprises 13 residues. With 1 base removed from V and 1 base from J, the gap between germline ends came to 4 bases. CDR3: CASSLGTNTEAFF. In DNA, the CDR3 is TGTGCCAGCAGCTTAGGGACGAACACTGAAGCTTTCTTT.

This chain links TRBV5-1 with TRBJ2-5; a weak D match, TRBD2 (5 bases). Germline V lookup: CDR1 SGHRS, CDR2 YFSETQ. The CDR3 extends over 15 amino acids. Trimming stripped 0 bases from V and 1 base from J, with 10 bases between. The CDR3 DNA follows: TGCGCCAGCAGCTTGGATCCCGGGATCCAAGAGACCCAGTACTTC. Translation: CASSLDPGIQETQYF.

The rearrangement joins TRBV5-1 to TRBJ2-3; perhaps TRBD2 as D (5 bases). Germline CDR1 and CDR2: SGHRS and YFSETQ. CDR3 length: 15 amino acids. V lost 0 bases to trimming and J lost 0 bases, with 8 bases between them. CDR3 region: CASSLGEGSTDTQYF. CDR3 nucleotides: TGCGCCAGCAGCTTGGGCGAGGGAAGCACAGATACGCAGTATTTT. Together with reference TRBV5-1 and TRBJ2-3, the CDR3 gives the full variable domain: KAGVTQTPRYLIKTRGQQVTLSCSPISGHRSVSWYQQTPGQGLQFLFEYFSETQRNKGNFPGRFSGRQFSNSRSEMNVSTLELGDSALYLCASSLGEGSTDTQYFGPGTRLTVL.

As for this clone: Other DNA sequences in this specimen translate into the identical CDR3. The J gene is TRBJ2-4, the V gene TRBV11-2; no reliable D call. The germline V gene encodes CDR1 SGHAT and CDR2 FQNNGV. V lost 0 bases, J lost 3 bases, and 6 bases lay in between. The CDR3 has 14 residues. The CDR3 loop reads CASSLDRIKNIQYF. The CDR3 nucleotides read TGTGCCAGCAGCTTAGACAGGATCAAAAACATTCAGTACTTC. The whole variable domain, remainder taken from reference TRBV11-2 and TRBJ2-4, is EAGVAQSPRYKIIEKRQSVAFWCNPISGHATLYWYQQILGQGPKLLIQFQNNGVVDDSQLPKDRFSAERLKGVDSTLKIQPAKLEDSAVYLCASSLDRIKNIQYFGAGTRLSVL.

The chain couples TRBV5-6 to TRBJ1-2; no reliable D call. The germline V and J ends were trimmed by 4 bases and 3 bases, with 10 bases remaining between them. This CDR3 is 13 amino acids long. Germline values: CDR1 SGHDT, CDR2 YYEEEE. CDR3 DNA sequence: TGTGCCAGCAGCCCAGACATCTACTATGGCTACACCTTC. This gives the protein CASSPDIYYGYTF.

The J gene is TRBJ1-1, the V gene TRBV11-2; TRBD1 matches at 8 bases. The CDR3 consists of 15 residues. The germline V gene has CDR1 SGHAT and CDR2 FQNNGV. With 4 bases clipped from V and 4 bases from J, the junction kept 8 bases outside the gene matches. The CDR3 reads CASSSWTGSGTEAFF. CDR3 nucleotide sequence: TGTGCCAGCAGCTCGTGGACAGGGTCGGGCACTGAAGCTTTCTTT.

This clone was detected a few times. The chain couples TRBV18 to TRBJ2-7; no reliable D call. The germline V and J ends were trimmed by 1 base and 5 bases, with 9 bases remaining between them. CDR1 and CDR2 from the germline V gene are KGHSH and LQKENI. The CDR3 covers 13 residues. CDR3 in DNA: TGTGCCAGCTCACCACTACGAGAAGACGAGCAGTACTTC. This encodes CASSPLREDEQYF.